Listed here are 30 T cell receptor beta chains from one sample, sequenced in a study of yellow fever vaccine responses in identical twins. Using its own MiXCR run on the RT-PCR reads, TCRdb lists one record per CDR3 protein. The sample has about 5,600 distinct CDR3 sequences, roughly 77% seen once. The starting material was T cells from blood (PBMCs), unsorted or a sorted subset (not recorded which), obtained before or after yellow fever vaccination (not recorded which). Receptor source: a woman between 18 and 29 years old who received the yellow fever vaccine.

CDR3 protein: CASSSGTGASTDTQYF. As DNA, the CDR3 is TGCGCCAGCAGCTCTGGGACAGGCGCTAGCACAGATACGCAGTATTTT. The V call is TRBV5-1, the J call TRBJ2-3; TRBD1 matches 8 bases. There are 16 residues in the CDR3. Germline V gene lookup returns CDR1 SGHRS and CDR2 YFSETQ. Losses at the gene ends were 3 bases for V and 0 bases for J; bases not matched to a gene: 6.

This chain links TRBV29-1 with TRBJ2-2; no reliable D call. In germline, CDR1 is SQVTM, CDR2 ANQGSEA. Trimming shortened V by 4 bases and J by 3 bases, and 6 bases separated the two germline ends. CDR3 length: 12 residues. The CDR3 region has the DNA TGCAGCGTTGCAGGATACACCGGGGAGCTGTTTTTT. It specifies CSVAGYTGELFF.

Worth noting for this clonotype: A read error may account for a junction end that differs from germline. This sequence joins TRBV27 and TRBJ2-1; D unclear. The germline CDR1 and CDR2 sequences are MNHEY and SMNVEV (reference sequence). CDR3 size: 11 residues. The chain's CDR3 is CASSTGNEQFF. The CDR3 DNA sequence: TGTGCCAGCAGTACGGGTAATGAACAGTTCTTC.

CDR3 in amino acids: CATSDSGQGMNTEAFF. CDR3 bases: TGTGCCACCAGTGATAGTGGACAGGGGATGAACACTGAAGCTTTCTTT. The V gene is TRBV24-1, the J gene TRBJ1-1, with TRBD1 matching over 9 bases. The CDR3 is made up of 16 amino acids. Germline-derived CDR1 and CDR2 are KGHDR and SFDVKD. The ends lost 3 bases at V and 0 bases at J; junction bases unmatched: 4.

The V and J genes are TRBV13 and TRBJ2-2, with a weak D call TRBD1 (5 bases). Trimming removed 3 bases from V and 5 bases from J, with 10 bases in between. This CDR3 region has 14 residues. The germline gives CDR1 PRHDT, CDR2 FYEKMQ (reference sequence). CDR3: CASSFGQGTGELFF. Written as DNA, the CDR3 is TGTGCCAGCAGCTTTGGGCAGGGAACCGGGGAGCTGTTTTTT.

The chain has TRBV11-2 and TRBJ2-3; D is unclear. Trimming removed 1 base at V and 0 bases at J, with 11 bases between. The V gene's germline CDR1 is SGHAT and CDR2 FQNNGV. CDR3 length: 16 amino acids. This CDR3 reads CASSLGRAGSTDTQYF. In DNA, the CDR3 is TGTGCCAGCAGCTTAGGACGCGCCGGCAGCACAGATACGCAGTATTTT.

This CDR3 reads CASSLAGRDNEQYF. The CDR3 DNA is TGTGCCAGCAGCTTAGCTGGTCGGGATAATGAGCAGTACTTC. V gene TRBV11-3 combines with J gene TRBJ2-7, with D tentatively TRBD2 (5 bases). Deletions cut 1 base from V and 7 bases from J, with 14 bases between. The CDR3 extends over 14 amino acids. CDR1 and CDR2 from the germline V gene are SGHNT and YENEEA.

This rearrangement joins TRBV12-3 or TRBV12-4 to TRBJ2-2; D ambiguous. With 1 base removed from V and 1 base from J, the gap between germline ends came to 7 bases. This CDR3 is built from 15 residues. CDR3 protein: CASSLGQRNTGELFF. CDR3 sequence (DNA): TGTGCCAGCAGTTTAGGGCAGAGGAACACCGGGGAGCTGTTTTTT.

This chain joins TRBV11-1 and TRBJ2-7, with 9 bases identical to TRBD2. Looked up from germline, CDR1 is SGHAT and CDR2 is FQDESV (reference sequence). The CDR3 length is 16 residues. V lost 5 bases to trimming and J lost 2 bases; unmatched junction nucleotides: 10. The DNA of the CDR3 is TGTGCCAGCAGCCCACCGCTAGCGGGACCTACCTACGAGCAGTACTTC. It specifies CASSPPLAGPTYEQYF.

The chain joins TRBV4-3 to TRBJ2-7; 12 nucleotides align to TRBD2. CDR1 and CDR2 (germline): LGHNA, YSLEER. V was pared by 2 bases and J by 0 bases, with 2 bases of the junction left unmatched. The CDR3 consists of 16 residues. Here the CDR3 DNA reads TGCGCCAGCAGCCAAACTAGCGGGGGGAGCTCCTACGAGCAGTACGTC. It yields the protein CASSQTSGGSSYEQYV.

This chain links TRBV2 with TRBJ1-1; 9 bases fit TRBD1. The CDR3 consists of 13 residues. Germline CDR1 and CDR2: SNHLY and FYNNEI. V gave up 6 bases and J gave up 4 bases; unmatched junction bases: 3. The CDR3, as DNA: TGTGCCAGCAGGGAGACAGGGGGCACTGAAGCTTTCTTT. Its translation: CASRETGGTEAFF.

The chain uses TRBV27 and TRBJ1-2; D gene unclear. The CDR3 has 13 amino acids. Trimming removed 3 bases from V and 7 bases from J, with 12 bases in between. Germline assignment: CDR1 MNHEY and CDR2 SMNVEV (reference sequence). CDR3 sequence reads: CASSFMASAGYTF. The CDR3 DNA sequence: TGTGCCAGCAGTTTTATGGCCTCGGCTGGCTACACCTTC.

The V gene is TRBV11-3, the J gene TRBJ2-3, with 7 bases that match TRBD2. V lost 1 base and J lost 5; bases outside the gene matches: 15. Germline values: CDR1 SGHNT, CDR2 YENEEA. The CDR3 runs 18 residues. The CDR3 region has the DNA TGTGCCAGCAGCTTAGGAGGACTAGACGGGAGTGCGGTAGATACGCAGTATTTT. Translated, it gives CASSLGGLDGSAVDTQYF.

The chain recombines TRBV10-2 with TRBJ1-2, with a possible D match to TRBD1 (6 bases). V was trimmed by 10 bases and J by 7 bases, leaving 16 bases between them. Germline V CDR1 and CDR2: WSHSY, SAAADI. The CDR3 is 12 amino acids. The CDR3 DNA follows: TGCGCCACCCTGCCCGGGGGGCTTGGCTACACCTTC. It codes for CATLPGGLGYTF.

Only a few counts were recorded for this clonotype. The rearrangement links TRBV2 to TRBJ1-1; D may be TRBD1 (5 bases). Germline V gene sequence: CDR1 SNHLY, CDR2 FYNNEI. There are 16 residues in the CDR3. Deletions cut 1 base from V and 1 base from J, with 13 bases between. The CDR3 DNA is TGTGCCAGCAGTGAAGGGGTGGGACGGACGAACACTGAAGCTTTCTTT. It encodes CASSEGVGRTNTEAFF.

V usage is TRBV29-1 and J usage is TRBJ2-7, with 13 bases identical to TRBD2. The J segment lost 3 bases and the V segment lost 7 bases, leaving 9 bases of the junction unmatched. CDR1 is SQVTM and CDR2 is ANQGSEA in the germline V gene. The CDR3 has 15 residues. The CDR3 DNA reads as TGCAGCGCCGGGACTAGCGGGGTCTATAACTACGAGCAGTACGTC. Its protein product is CSAGTSGVYNYEQYV.

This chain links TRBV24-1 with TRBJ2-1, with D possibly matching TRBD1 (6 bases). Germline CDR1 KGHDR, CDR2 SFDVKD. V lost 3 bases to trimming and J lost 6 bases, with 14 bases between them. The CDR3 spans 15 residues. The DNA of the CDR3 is TGTGCCACCAGTGATCACGGGACAAACGTCAATGAGCAGTTCTTC. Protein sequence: CATSDHGTNVNEQFF.

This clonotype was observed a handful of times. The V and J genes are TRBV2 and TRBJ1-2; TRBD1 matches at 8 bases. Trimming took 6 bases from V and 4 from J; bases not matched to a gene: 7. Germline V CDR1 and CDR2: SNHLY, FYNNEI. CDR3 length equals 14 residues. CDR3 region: CASSSGGRGYGYTF. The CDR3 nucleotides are TGTGCCAGCAGCTCAGGGGGCCGGGGCTATGGCTACACCTTC.

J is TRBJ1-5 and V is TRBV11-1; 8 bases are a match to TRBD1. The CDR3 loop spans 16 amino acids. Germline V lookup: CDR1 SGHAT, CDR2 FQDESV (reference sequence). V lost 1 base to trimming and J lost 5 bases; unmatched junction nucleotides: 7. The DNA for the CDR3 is TGTGCCAGCAGCTTAGGGGACAGGAGGGTCCATCAGCCCCAGCATTTT. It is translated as CASSLGDRRVHQPQHF.

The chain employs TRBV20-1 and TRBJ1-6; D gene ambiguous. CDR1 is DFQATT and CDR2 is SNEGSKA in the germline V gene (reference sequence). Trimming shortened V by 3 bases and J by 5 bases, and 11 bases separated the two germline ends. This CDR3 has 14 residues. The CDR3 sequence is CSASAGSHNSPLHF. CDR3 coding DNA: TGCAGTGCTAGTGCGGGGTCCCATAATTCACCCCTCCACTTT.

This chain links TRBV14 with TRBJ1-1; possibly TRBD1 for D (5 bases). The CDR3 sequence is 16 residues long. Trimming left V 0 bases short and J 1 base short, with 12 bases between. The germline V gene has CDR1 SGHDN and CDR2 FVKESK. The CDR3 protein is CASSQDWGGKNTEAFF. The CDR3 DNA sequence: TGTGCCAGCAGCCAAGATTGGGGCGGAAAGAACACTGAAGCTTTCTTT.

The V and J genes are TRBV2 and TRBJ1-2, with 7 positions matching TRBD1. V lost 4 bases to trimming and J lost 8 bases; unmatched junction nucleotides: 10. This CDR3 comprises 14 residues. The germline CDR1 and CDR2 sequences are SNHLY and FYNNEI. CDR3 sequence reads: CASSVQGDSSGYTF. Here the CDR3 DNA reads TGTGCCAGCAGTGTGCAGGGGGATTCATCCGGCTACACCTTC. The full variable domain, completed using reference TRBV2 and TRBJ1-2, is EPEVTQTPSHQVTQMGQEVILRCVPISNHLYFYWYRQILGQKVEFLVSFYNNEISEKSEIFDDQFSVERPDGSNFTLKIRSTKLEDSAMYFCASSVQGDSSGYTFGSGTRLTVV.

CDR3 nucleotides: TGTGCCAGCAGCACCCTAGCGTCTAGCACAGATACGCAGTATTTT. Residues: CASSTLASSTDTQYF. V usage is TRBV21-1 and J usage is TRBJ2-3; no DNA check was done on the table's D call, TRBD2. TRBV21-1 is annotated as a pseudogene. This CDR3 contains 15 residues.

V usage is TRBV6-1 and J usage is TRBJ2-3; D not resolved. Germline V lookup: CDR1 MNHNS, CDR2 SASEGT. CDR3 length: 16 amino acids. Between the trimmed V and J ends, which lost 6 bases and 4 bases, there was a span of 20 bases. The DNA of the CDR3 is TGTGCCAGCAGCACCTCTCGGGCGTTCCCAGCAGATACGCAGTATTTT. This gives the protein CASSTSRAFPADTQYF.

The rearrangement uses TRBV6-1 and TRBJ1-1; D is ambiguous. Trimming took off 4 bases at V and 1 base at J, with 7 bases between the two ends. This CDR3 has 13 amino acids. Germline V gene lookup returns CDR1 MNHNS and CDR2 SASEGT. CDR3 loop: CASSARPNTEAFF. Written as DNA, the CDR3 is TGTGCCAGCAGTGCTAGGCCGAACACTGAAGCTTTCTTT.

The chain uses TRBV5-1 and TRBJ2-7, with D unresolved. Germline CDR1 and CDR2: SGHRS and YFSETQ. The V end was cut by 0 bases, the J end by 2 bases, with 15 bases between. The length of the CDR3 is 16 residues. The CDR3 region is CASSLGAALSAYEQYF. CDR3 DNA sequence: TGCGCCAGCAGCTTGGGGGCGGCCCTATCCGCCTACGAGCAGTACTTC.

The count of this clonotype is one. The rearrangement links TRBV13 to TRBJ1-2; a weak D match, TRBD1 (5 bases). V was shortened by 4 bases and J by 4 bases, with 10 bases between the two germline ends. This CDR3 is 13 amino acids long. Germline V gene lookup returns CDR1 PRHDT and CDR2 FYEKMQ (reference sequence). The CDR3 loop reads CASSSGTPYGYTF. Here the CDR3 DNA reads TGTGCCAGCAGCTCCGGGACCCCCTATGGCTACACCTTC.

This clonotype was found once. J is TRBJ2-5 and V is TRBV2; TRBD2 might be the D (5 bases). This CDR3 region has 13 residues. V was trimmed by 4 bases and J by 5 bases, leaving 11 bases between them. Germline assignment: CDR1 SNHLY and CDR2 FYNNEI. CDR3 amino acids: CASSGLAPETQYF. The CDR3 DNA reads TGTGCCAGCAGTGGGCTAGCCCCCGAGACCCAGTACTTC.

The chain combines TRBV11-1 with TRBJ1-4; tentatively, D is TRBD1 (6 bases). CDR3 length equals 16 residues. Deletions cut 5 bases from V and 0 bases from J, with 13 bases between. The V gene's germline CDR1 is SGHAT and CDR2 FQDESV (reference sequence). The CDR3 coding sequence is TGTGCCAGCAGCAACCAGGGGAAGTCAACTAATGAAAAACTGTTTTTT. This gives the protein CASSNQGKSTNEKLFF.

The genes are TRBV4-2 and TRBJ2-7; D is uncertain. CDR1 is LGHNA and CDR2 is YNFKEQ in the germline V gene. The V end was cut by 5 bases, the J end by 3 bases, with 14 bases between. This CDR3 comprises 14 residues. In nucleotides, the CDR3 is TGTGCCAGCAGCAGGGTCTCGGGCTACTACGAGCAGTACGTC. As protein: CASSRVSGYYEQYV.